The rows below give T cell receptor beta chains drawn from one sample of a study of OX40 agonist ivuxolimab in advanced cancers. Some clones are missing from TCRdb's copy, which holds only in-frame ones; the method was immunoSEQ multiplex PCR. The repertoire has tens of thousands of clones, roughly 84% of them found once; the top ten carry approximately 6.5%. This sample comprised CD4+ or CD8+ T cells sorted from blood, obtained in a trial of the OX40 agonist ivuxolimab. The receptors stem from an adult with an advanced solid tumor such as melanoma, head and neck, liver or kidney cancer. Each CDR3 is given with its conserved first and last residue. A D gene is named only where the DNA matches it firmly. Rows give clone size only sometimes, using once, few, many, or a class for an expanded clone.

>TRBJ1-2|few|NA|TRBV25-1
CASSEYSGRRGYTF
TGTGCCAGCAGTGAATATTCGGGGCGTCGGGGCTACACCTTC
>TRBJ2-1|NA|TRBD1|TRBV4-1
CASSPRDREVDEQFF
TGCGCCAGCAGCCCCCGGGACAGGGAAGTCGATGAGCAGTTCTTC
>TRBJ1-4|NA|TRBD1|TRBV27
CASTKDRANEKLFF
TGTGCCAGCACTAAGGACAGGGCTAATGAAAAACTGTTTTTT
>TRBJ1-2|NA|TRBD1|TRBV18
CASSPLATGGTNYGYTF
TGTGCCAGCTCACCACTAGCTACAGGGGGGACTAACTATGGCTACACCTTC
>TRBJ1-1|NA|NA|TRBV11-3
CASSLASTTEAFF
TGTGCCAGCAGCTTAGCCTCGACCACTGAAGCTTTCTTT
>TRBJ1-1|NA|NA|TRBV30
CAWRQGNEIAEAFF
TGTGCCTGGCGGCAGGGGAACGAGATAGCTGAAGCTTTCTTT
>TRBJ2-7|NA|NA|TRBV11-2
CASSLRLRANSDEQYF
TGTGCCAGCAGCTTAAGGCTGCGGGCCAACTCCGACGAGCAGTACTTC
>TRBJ2-1|NA|TRBD2|TRBV19
CASSGGGGRYNEQFF
TGTGCCAGTAGTGGTGGCGGGGGGCGCTACAATGAGCAGTTCTTC
>TRBJ1-5|many|NA|TRBV28
CASSLDQVQPQHF
TGTGCCAGCAGTCTGGACCAGGTCCAGCCCCAGCATTTT
>TRBJ2-3|NA|NA|TRBV4-1
CASSQGGRDTQYF
TGCGCCAGCAGCCAAGGGGGCCGAGATACGCAGTATTTT
>TRBJ1-2|NA|NA|TRBV7-9
CASSSGRFPTF
TGTGCCAGCAGCTCAGGACGGTTTCCCACCTTC
>TRBJ1-1|NA|NA|TRBV27
CASSTAGAGNTEAFF
TGTGCCAGCAGTACCGCAGGGGCAGGGAACACTGAAGCTTTCTTT
>TRBJ2-5|NA|TRBD2|TRBV18
CASSPPASGKETQYF
TGTGCCAGCTCACCACCGGCTAGCGGGAAAGAGACCCAGTACTTC
>TRBJ2-3|once|NA|TRBV7-2
CASSLGRGRGTDTQYF
TGTGCCAGCAGCTTAGGTCGGGGGCGGGGCACAGATACGCAGTATTTT
>TRBJ1-3|few|NA|TRBV6-1
CASSISGGSGNTIYF
TGTGCCAGCAGTATCTCGGGGGGCTCTGGAAACACCATATATTTT
>TRBJ1-6|once|NA|TRBV21-1
CASRPTGQGDSPLHF
TGTGCCAGCAGACCTACTGGACAGGGTGATTCACCCCTCCACTTT
>TRBJ2-7|NA|TRBD2|TRBV28
CASNPSGLADYEQYF
TGTGCCAGCAACCCATCGGGACTAGCCGACTACGAGCAGTACTTC
>TRBJ1-1|once|NA|TRBV7-2
CASSWMGATEAFF
TGTGCCAGCAGCTGGATGGGGGCCACTGAAGCTTTCTTT
>TRBJ1-1|NA|NA|TRBV6-5
CASSYGAGINTEAFF
TGTGCCAGCAGTTACGGTGCCGGGATCAACACTGAAGCTTTCTTT
>TRBJ1-2|once|NA|TRBV5-1
CASSYGHPNYGYTF
TGCGCCAGCAGCTACGGTCATCCGAACTATGGCTACACCTTC
>TRBJ1-1|NA|TRBD1|TRBV25-1
CASSDEGWGQLNTEAFF
TGTGCCAGCAGTGATGAGGGTTGGGGACAGTTGAACACTGAAGCTTTCTTT
>TRBJ1-1|NA|NA|TRBV18
CASSPGQNTEAFF
TGTGCCAGCTCACCGGGACAGAACACTGAAGCTTTCTTT
>TRBJ2-1|NA|TRBD2|TRBV5-6
CASSFGGAGNEQFF
TGTGCCAGCAGCTTCGGGGGGGCCGGGAATGAGCAGTTCTTC
>TRBJ1-1|NA|TRBD1|TRBV20-1
CSAKRTGVAFF
TGCAGTGCTAAGAGGACAGGGGTGGCTTTCTTT
>TRBJ2-1|NA|TRBD2|TRBV19
CASSARLALGFDNEQFF
TGTGCCAGTAGTGCCCGACTAGCCCTAGGGTTCGACAATGAGCAGTTCTTC
>TRBJ1-5|once|NA|TRBV28
CASNRQAAGPQHF
TGTGCCAGTAACCGACAGGCCGCCGGGCCCCAGCATTTT
>TRBJ1-1|NA|NA|TRBV6-6
CASRPPSNTEAFF
TGTGCCAGCAGGCCCCCTTCGAACACTGAAGCTTTCTTT
>TRBJ2-5|NA|TRBD2|TRBV25-1
CASSGRAGLAGGGTQYF
TGTGCCAGCAGTGGGCGAGCGGGACTAGCGGGAGGCGGGACCCAGTACTTC
>TRBJ2-5|NA|NA|TRBV20-1
CSARTQETQYF
TGCAGTGCCAGGACACAAGAGACCCAGTACTTC
>TRBJ2-2|NA|TRBD1|TRBV4-1
CASSRTGGYGELFF
TGCGCCAGCAGCCGGACAGGGGGTTACGGGGAGCTGTTTTTT
>TRBJ1-4|NA|NA|TRBV27
CASSSRGNEKLFF
TGTGCCAGCAGTTCGAGGGGTAATGAAAAACTGTTTTTT
>TRBJ2-7|once|NA|TRBV6-1
CASSNARGGDEQYF
TGTGCCAGCAGTAACGCTCGGGGTGGGGACGAGCAGTACTTC
>TRBJ2-7|NA|NA|TRBV6-5
CASRGGYEQYF
TGTGCCAGCAGGGGGGGATACGAGCAGTACTTC
>TRBJ2-3|NA|TRBD2|TRBV2
CASSGTGGPTDTQYF
TGTGCCAGCAGTGGGACGGGGGGGCCGACAGATACGCAGTATTTT
>TRBJ1-1|NA|NA|TRBV2
CASTPLEDTEAFF
TGTGCCAGCACCCCCCTGGAGGACACTGAAGCTTTCTTT
>TRBJ2-7|NA|TRBD2|TRBV4-2
CASSQGTSGRWYEQYF
TGTGCCAGCAGCCAAGGGACTAGCGGGAGGTGGTACGAGCAGTACTTC
>TRBJ2-6|few|NA|TRBV4-2
CASSQRDGEEANVLTF
TGTGCCAGCAGCCAGAGGGACGGTGAGGAGGCCAACGTCCTGACTTTC